This entry features one T cell receptor (beta chain) sequence. Extracted RNA was reverse transcribed into cDNA, the sequencing template. Data came from immunoSEQ multiplex PCR; TCRdb stores just in-frame clones and leaves some out. The sample carries 120,000 or so clones, around 48% recorded once. The data stem from a study of CD8+ T cells in alopecia areata. The CDR3 runs 17 residues. CDR1 and CDR2 (germline): SGHDN, FVKESK. V was clipped by 2 bases and J by 3 bases, with 17 bases between them. The chain has TRBV14 and TRBJ2-1; D possibly corresponds to TRBD2 (6 bases). The clonotype originates from a human donor with alopecia areata. The sample consisted of NKG2D-low CD8+ T cells sorted from blood. CDR3 amino acids: CASSQRTGDAVYNEQFF. CDR3 DNA: TGTGCCAGCAGCCAAAGGACGGGAGACGCGGTCTACAATGAGCAGTTCTTC.